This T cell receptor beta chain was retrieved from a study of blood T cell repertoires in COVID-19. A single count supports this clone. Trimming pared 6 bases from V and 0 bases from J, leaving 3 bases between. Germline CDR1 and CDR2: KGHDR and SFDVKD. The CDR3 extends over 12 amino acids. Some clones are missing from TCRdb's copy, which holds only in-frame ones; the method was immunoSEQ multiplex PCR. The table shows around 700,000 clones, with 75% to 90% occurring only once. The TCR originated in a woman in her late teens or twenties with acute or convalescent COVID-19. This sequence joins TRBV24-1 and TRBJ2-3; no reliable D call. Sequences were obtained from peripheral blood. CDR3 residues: CATSISTDTQYF. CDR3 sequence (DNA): TGTGCCACCAGTATAAGCACAGATACGCAGTATTTT.